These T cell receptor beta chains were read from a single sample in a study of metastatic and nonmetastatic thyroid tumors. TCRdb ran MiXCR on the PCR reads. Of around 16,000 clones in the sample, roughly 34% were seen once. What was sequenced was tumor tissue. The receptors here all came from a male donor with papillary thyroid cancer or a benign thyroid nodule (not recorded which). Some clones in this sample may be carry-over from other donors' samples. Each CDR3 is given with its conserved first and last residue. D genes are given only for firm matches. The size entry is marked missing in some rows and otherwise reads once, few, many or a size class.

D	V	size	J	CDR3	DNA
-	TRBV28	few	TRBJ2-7	CASRDLLGSSYEQYF	TGTGCCAGCAGGGACCTTTTAGGAAGCTCCTACGAGCAGTACTTC
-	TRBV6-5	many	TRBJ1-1	CASSYRVRSGLNTEAFF	TGTGCCAGCAGTTATCGTGTCCGGAGCGGGTTGAACACTGAAGCTTTCTTT
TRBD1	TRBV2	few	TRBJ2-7	CASSAWTGEAKQYF	TGTGCCAGCAGTGCCTGGACAGGGGAGGCAAAGCAGTACTTC
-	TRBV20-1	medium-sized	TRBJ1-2	CSARDPGINGYTF	TGCAGTGCTAGAGATCCAGGGATCAATGGCTACACCTTC
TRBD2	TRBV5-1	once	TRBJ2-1	CASSGTTNEQFF	TGCGCCAGCAGCGGGACTACGAATGAGCAGTTCTTC
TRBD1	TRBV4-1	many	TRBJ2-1	CASSQDGRQGAGNEQFF	TGCGCCAGCAGCCAAGACGGAAGGCAGGGGGCTGGCAATGAGCAGTTCTTC
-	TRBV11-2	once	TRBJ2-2	CASSPIPPPNTGELFF	TGTGCCAGCAGCCCTATACCCCCACCAAACACCGGTGAGCTGTTTTTT
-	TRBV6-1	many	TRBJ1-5	CASSENYADHRPQHF	TGTGCCAGCAGTGAAAATTATGCAGACCATCGGCCCCAGCATTTT
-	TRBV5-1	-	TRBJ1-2	CACSLADYCYTF	TGCGCCTGCAGCTTGGCGGACTATTGCTACACCTTC
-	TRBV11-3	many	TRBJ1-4	CASSGSPSGEKLFF	TGTGCCAGTAGCGGGTCCCCGAGTGGGGAAAAACTGTTTTTT
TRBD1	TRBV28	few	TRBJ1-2	CAIPRQGARGYTF	TGTGCGATCCCTAGACAGGGGGCAAGAGGCTACACCTTC
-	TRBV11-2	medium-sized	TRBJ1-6	CASSLEGLNSPLHF	TGTGCCAGCAGCTTAGAAGGGTTAAATTCACCCCTCCACTTT
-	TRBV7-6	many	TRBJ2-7	CASSLFRCGAYEQYF	TGTGCCAGCAGCTTATTTCGTTGCGGAGCCTACGAGCAGTACTTC
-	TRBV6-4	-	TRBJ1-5	CASSLTEGQPQHF	TGTGCCAGCAGTTTGACCGAGGGTCAGCCCCAGCATTTT
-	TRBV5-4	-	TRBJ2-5	CASSFAFQGGETQYF	TGTGCCAGCAGCTTTGCGTTCCAGGGGGGGGAGACCCAGTACTTC
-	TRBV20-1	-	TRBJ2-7	CSARTLDGYEQYF	TGCAGTGCTAGGACCCTGGACGGGTACGAGCAGTACTTC
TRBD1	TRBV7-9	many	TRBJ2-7	CASSPGQGSEQYF	TGTGCCAGCAGCCCCGGACAGGGCAGCGAGCAGTACTTC
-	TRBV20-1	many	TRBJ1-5	CSARTLAGNQPQHF	TGCAGTGCCCGGACTCTGGCGGGCAATCAGCCCCAGCATTTT
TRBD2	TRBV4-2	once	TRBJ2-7	CASSYAGTKDHETYF	TGTGCCAGCAGTTATGCCGGGACTAAGGACCACGAGACGTACTTC
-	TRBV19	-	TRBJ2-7	CASSIRSWGQSLRSYEQYF	TGTGCCAGTAGTATACGATCCTGGGGGCAGTCGCTAAGATCCTACGAGCAGTACTTC
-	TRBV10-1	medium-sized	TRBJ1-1	CASSRQDYTEAFF	TGCGCCAGCAGCCGACAGGACTACACTGAAGCTTTCTTT
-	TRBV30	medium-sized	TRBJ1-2	CAWSNFPHYGYTF	TGTGCCTGGAGTAATTTTCCCCACTATGGCTACACCTTC
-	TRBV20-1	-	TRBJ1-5	CSAIKTGHNSNQPQHF	TGCAGTGCTATCAAGACAGGTCACAATAGCAATCAGCCCCAGCATTTT
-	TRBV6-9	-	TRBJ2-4	CAVLTGGVAKNIQYF	TGTGCCGTCTTGACCGGTGGAGTAGCCAAAAACATTCAGTACTTC
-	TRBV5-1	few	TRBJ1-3	CASSLGGRLDTIYF	TGCGCCAGCAGCTTGGGAGGGCGGTTGGACACCATATATTTT